This is a list of T cell receptor beta chains from one sample in a study of shared T cell receptors in the human thymus. Repertoires were generated with immunoSEQ multiplex PCR, while TCRdb's copy carries only in-frame clones and drops some. The sample gives 550,000 to 800,000 clones, approximately 83% of which show up once; approximately 0.01% is in the top ten. These data were likewise used in another study, on human thymus T cells.

The sequenced sample was thymocytes. The receptors here all came from a girl under three years old with a congenital heart defect. The CDR3 runs from the conserved cysteine through the conserved F or W. A D gene is named only where the DNA matches it firmly. Part of the rows lack a size; the others show once, few, many or a class for expanded clones.

J gene	clone size	V gene	D gene	CDR3 protein	CDR3 DNA
TRBJ2-7	NA	TRBV29-1	TRBD1	CSVEGGTGSSYEQYF	TGCAGCGTTGAAGGGGGGACAGGGAGCTCCTACGAGCAGTACTTC
TRBJ1-1	NA	TRBV10-3	TRBD1	CAISEPKQGANTEAFF	TGTGCCATCAGTGAGCCGAAACAGGGGGCGAACACTGAAGCTTTCTTT
TRBJ1-5	NA	TRBV7-9	TRBD1	CASSSTGINQPQHF	TGTGCCAGCAGCTCGACAGGGATAAATCAGCCCCAGCATTTT
TRBJ1-1	NA	TRBV25-1	NA	CASSGCNRRDTEAFF	TGTGCCAGCAGTGGATGTAACAGGAGGGACACTGAAGCTTTCTTT
TRBJ2-5	few	TRBV30	NA	CAWSVCEGKETQYF	TGTGCCTGGAGTGTTTGCGAGGGAAAAGAGACCCAGTACTTC
TRBJ1-4	NA	TRBV4-3	TRBD1	CASSQGPQGVGEKLFF	TGCGCCAGCAGCCAAGGCCCACAGGGGGTGGGTGAAAAACTGTTTTTT
TRBJ2-1	NA	TRBV6-6	NA	CASSYSYGIKYNEQFF	TGTGCCAGCAGTTACTCGTACGGGATCAAATACAATGAGCAGTTCTTC
TRBJ2-1	NA	TRBV9	NA	CASSVDGEPGLALNEQFF	TGTGCCAGCAGCGTAGACGGAGAACCGGGACTCGCCCTCAATGAGCAGTTCTTC
TRBJ2-5	few	TRBV18	TRBD1	CASSPPPPDRAQETQYF	TGTGCCAGCTCACCACCTCCCCCAGACAGGGCCCAAGAGACCCAGTACTTC
TRBJ2-5	NA	TRBV19	TRBD2	CASTPSGGVRETQYF	TGTGCCAGTACCCCTAGCGGGGGGGTAAGGGAGACCCAGTACTTC
TRBJ2-3	NA	TRBV4-3	TRBD2	CASSRGASGGLHTDTQYF	TGCGCCAGCAGCCGAGGGGCTAGCGGGGGCTTACACACAGATACGCAGTATTTT
TRBJ2-3	NA	TRBV5-1	NA	CASSRRGGIATDTQYF	TGCGCCAGCAGCCGAAGGGGGGGCATTGCCACAGATACGCAGTATTTT
TRBJ1-1	NA	TRBV12-5	NA	CASGLVHGLGVGTEAFF	TGTGCTAGTGGTTTGGTACACGGGTTGGGAGTCGGAACTGAAGCTTTCTTT
TRBJ1-2	NA	TRBV28	NA	CASSYGQDTPRVYGYTF	TGTGCCAGCAGTTACGGGCAGGACACCCCCAGGGTCTATGGCTACACCTTC
TRBJ2-4	NA	TRBV5-1	NA	CASSLARGNIQYF	TGCGCCAGCAGCTTGGCTAGGGGAAACATTCAGTACTTC
TRBJ2-7	once	TRBV6-1	TRBD1	CASKGQGTPYEQYF	TGTGCCAGCAAGGGACAGGGGACGCCCTACGAGCAGTACTTC
TRBJ2-3	few	TRBV19	TRBD2	CASRTSGSTDTQYF	TGTGCCAGTAGGACTAGCGGTAGCACAGATACGCAGTATTTT
TRBJ1-1	NA	TRBV25-1	TRBD1	CASSDLGQFNTEAFF	TGTGCCAGCAGTGACTTGGGACAGTTTAACACTGAAGCTTTCTTT
TRBJ1-1	NA	TRBV19	NA	CASNPGITLGAFF	TGTGCCAGTAACCCCGGGATTACGTTGGGGGCTTTCTTT
TRBJ2-7	NA	TRBV2	TRBD2	CASSEGLAGDYEQYF	TGTGCCAGCAGTGAAGGTCTAGCGGGAGACTACGAGCAGTACTTC
TRBJ2-1	NA	TRBV5-4	NA	CASSLYPGRGNEQFF	TGTGCCAGCAGCTTGTATCCGGGGAGAGGCAATGAGCAGTTCTTC
TRBJ2-1	few	TRBV30	NA	CAWSVLPTLLYNEQFF	TGTGCCTGGAGTGTTTTACCCACCCTCCTATACAATGAGCAGTTCTTC
TRBJ2-5	NA	TRBV7-2	TRBD2	CASSRTRGDFQETQYF	TGTGCCAGCAGCCGTACGCGGGGGGACTTCCAAGAGACCCAGTACTTC
TRBJ1-4	NA	TRBV9	TRBD1	CASSVVGGTGDEKLFF	TGTGCCAGCAGCGTAGTAGGGGGGACAGGGGATGAAAAACTGTTTTTT
TRBJ2-5	NA	TRBV6-1	NA	CASSEVVRETQYF	TGTGCCAGCAGTGAAGTGGTGAGGGAGACCCAGTACTTC
TRBJ2-7	NA	TRBV19	TRBD1	CASSPISPDRAPYEQYF	TGTGCCAGTAGTCCAATATCTCCTGACAGGGCCCCCTACGAGCAGTACTTC
TRBJ1-6	NA	TRBV27	TRBD1	CASTRTGDNSPLHF	TGTGCCAGCACCCGGACAGGGGATAATTCACCCCTCCACTTT
TRBJ2-1	NA	TRBV9	TRBD2	CASSPGGGSYNEQFF	TGTGCCAGCAGCCCGGGAGGCGGGTCTTACAATGAGCAGTTCTTC
TRBJ1-4	NA	TRBV5-1	NA	CASSETGFGATNEKLFF	TGCGCCAGCAGCGAAACAGGGTTCGGAGCAACTAATGAAAAACTGTTTTTT
TRBJ2-3	once	TRBV5-1	NA	CASSLRDTQYF	TGCGCCAGCAGCTTACGGGATACGCAGTATTTT
TRBJ1-2	few	TRBV27	NA	CASSPGQPNYGYTF	TGTGCCAGCAGTCCCGGACAGCCTAACTATGGCTACACCTTC